The TCR beta chain under discussion was sequenced for a study of shared clonotypes between healthy human individuals. Findings of the study overall: Only blood was sampled, and tissue TCR repertoires likely differ from blood ones. Investigators expected sequencing depth to affect clonotype sharing among donors. The diversity represented, both genetic and in exposure history, was limited by few donors. Shared clonotypes: about 5% naive CD4, around 3.5% naive CD8, about 2.5% memory CD4, about 0.41% memory CD8.

With regard to this clone: Its matching antigen is unknown.

Germline CDR1 SGHAT, CDR2 FQNNGV. The V gene lost 1 base and the J gene lost 1 base, with 10 bases spanning the gap. The CDR3 is 15 residues long. Libraries were prepared by immunoSEQ multiplex PCR; TCRdb keeps only in-frame clonotypes and omits some of them. The profile shows over 2 million clones, around 90% of them singletons. The genes are TRBV11-2 and TRBJ2-5; no definite D call. Material: naive CD4+ T cells from PBMCs. Noted subset: CD45RA+ positively selected. This TCR came from a man aged 18 to 30 in good health. Some clones in this sample may be carry-over from other donors' samples. CDR3 bases: TGTGCCAGCAGCTTAGGATTAGACGGCCAAGAGACCCAGTACTTC. Translated: CASSLGLDGQETQYF. Drawing the rest from reference TRBV11-2 and TRBJ2-5, the complete variable domain is EAGVAQSPRYKIIEKRQSVAFWCNPISGHATLYWYQQILGQGPKLLIQFQNNGVVDDSQLPKDRFSAERLKGVDSTLKIQPAKLEDSAVYLCASSLGLDGQETQYFGPGTRLLVL.